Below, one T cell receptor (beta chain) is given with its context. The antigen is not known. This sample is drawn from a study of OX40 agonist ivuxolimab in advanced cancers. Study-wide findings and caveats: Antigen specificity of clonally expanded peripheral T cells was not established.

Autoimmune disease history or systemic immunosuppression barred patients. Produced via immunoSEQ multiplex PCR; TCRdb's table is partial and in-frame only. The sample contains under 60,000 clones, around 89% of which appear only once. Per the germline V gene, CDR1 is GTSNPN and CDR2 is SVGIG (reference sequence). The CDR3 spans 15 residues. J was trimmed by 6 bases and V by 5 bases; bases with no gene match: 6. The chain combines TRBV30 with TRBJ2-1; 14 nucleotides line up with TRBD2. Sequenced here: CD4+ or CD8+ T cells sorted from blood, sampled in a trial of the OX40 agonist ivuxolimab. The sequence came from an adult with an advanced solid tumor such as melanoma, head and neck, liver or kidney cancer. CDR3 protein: CAWAPGLAGANEQFF. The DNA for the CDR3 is TGTGCCTGGGCTCCGGGACTAGCGGGAGCCAATGAGCAGTTCTTC. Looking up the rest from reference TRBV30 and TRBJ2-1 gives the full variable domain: SQTIHQWPATLVQPVGSPLSLECTVEGTSNPNLYWYRQAAGRGLQLLFYSVGIGQISSEVPQNLSASRPQDRQFILSSKKLLLSDSGFYLCAWAPGLAGANEQFFGPGTRLTVL.